The 22 T cell receptor beta chains below were found in one sample sequenced in a study of shared T cell receptors in the human thymus. The protocol was immunoSEQ multiplex PCR, while the TCRdb copy is restricted to in-frame clones and leaves out a portion. The sample yields hundreds of thousands of clones, 70% to 90% seen once. This sample also appeared in a second study, on human thymus T cells.

The sample taken for sequencing was thymocytes. The source of these receptors is a boy under two years old with a congenital heart defect.

The rearrangement joins TRBV29-1 to TRBJ1-1; possibly TRBD1 for D (5 bases). Trimming pared 2 bases from V and 6 bases from J, leaving 16 bases between. Germline CDR1 reads SQVTM; CDR2 reads ANQGSEA. This CDR3 is built from 14 residues. CDR3 protein: CSVESGGETPEAFF. As DNA, the CDR3 is TGCAGCGTTGAAAGCGGAGGGGAGACGCCTGAAGCTTTCTTT.

V usage is TRBV5-1 and J usage is TRBJ2-7; 10 bases fit TRBD2. Trimming took 4 bases from V and 4 from J; bases not matched to a gene: 14. CDR3 length: 17 residues. From germline, CDR1 is SGHRS and CDR2 YFSETQ. The CDR3 coding sequence is TGCGCCAGCAGCACCACACCCCTAGCGGGAGAATCGTACGAGCAGTACTTC. Protein product: CASSTTPLAGESYEQYF.

This clone was recorded only once. The chain has TRBV29-1 and TRBJ1-1; D possibly corresponds to TRBD1 (6 bases). Per the germline V gene, CDR1 is SQVTM and CDR2 is ANQGSEA. Trimming removed 0 bases at V and 8 bases at J, with 19 bases between. The CDR3 runs 15 residues. DNA of the CDR3: TGCAGCGTTGAAGATCGGATGCCAGGGGTGACCGAAGCTTTCTTT. Encoded protein: CSVEDRMPGVTEAFF. The full variable domain, completed using reference TRBV29-1 and TRBJ1-1, is SAVISQKPSRDICQRGTSLTIQCQVDSQVTMMFWYRQQPGQSLTLIATANQGSEATYESGFVIDKFPISRPNLTFSTLTVSNMSPEDSSIYLCSVEDRMPGVTEAFFGQGTRLTVV.

The chain uses TRBV11-3 and TRBJ2-7; TRBD2 matches 9 bases. Germline trimming cut 0 bases from V and 3 bases from J; bases unmatched to any gene: 3. The CDR3 extends over 15 amino acids. Germline CDR1 is SGHNT and CDR2 is YENEEA. The CDR3 DNA sequence: TGTGCCAGCAGCTTAGATCCTAGCGGGGACTACGAGCAGTACTTC. It specifies CASSLDPSGDYEQYF.

The chain couples TRBV20-1 to TRBJ2-3, with D possibly TRBD2 on 5 matching bases. Looked up from germline, CDR1 is DFQATT and CDR2 is SNEGSKA (reference sequence). The CDR3 is 11 residues long. This CDR3 is CSGGFTDTQYF. DNA for the CDR3: TGCAGCGGAGGATTCACAGATACGCAGTATTTT.

V gene TRBV7-9 combines with J gene TRBJ2-3; 9 positions agree with TRBD2. The germline CDR1 and CDR2 sequences are SEHNR and FQNEAQ (reference sequence). The junction had 10 bases not matched to a gene; V was cut back by 3 bases and J by 0 bases. The CDR3 covers 18 residues. The CDR3 region is CASSLVLAGERSTDTQYF. DNA for the CDR3: TGTGCCAGCAGCTTGGTACTAGCGGGCGAGCGTAGCACAGATACGCAGTATTTT.

This clone was recorded once. The CDR3 reads CASSFWGQGDGYTF. DNA of the CDR3: TGTGCCAGCAGCTTTTGGGGACAGGGGGATGGCTACACCTTC. J is TRBJ1-2 and V is TRBV5-6, with TRBD1 matching over 11 bases. The CDR3 covers 14 residues. V was clipped by 2 bases and J by 6 bases; unmatched bases: 3. Germline V CDR1 and CDR2: SGHDT, YYEEEE.

The chain couples TRBV10-3 to TRBJ2-7; no reliable D call. The CDR3 is 15 residues long. The germline V gene has CDR1 ENHRY and CDR2 SYGVKD. V lost 1 base, J lost 2 bases, and 12 bases lay in between. The CDR3 sequence is CAISELVLHTYEQYF. The CDR3 DNA reads TGTGCCATCAGTGAGTTGGTCTTACACACCTACGAGCAGTACTTC.

The J gene is TRBJ2-7, the V gene TRBV2, with a weak D call TRBD1 (5 bases). Trimming cost V 5 bases and J 8 bases, with 16 bases left between them. Germline-derived CDR1 and CDR2 are SNHLY and FYNNEI. This CDR3 comprises 13 residues. The CDR3 DNA follows: TGTGCCAGCAGTCCAGAGGCAGGGTTCAAGCAGTACTTC. It encodes CASSPEAGFKQYF. The complete variable domain, with remaining parts taken from reference TRBV2 and TRBJ2-7, reads EPEVTQTPSHQVTQMGQEVILRCVPISNHLYFYWYRQILGQKVEFLVSFYNNEISEKSEIFDDQFSVERPDGSNFTLKIRSTKLEDSAMYFCASSPEAGFKQYFGPGTRLTVT.

This sequence joins TRBV5-1 and TRBJ2-7; D unresolved. The CDR3 runs 12 residues. Germline V gene data show CDR1 as SGHRS and CDR2 as YFSETQ. Between the trimmed V and J ends, which lost 5 bases and 6 bases, there was a span of 12 bases. CDR3: CASSSPLAEQYF. The CDR3 DNA follows: TGCGCCAGCAGTTCACCATTGGCCGAGCAGTACTTC.

This rearrangement joins TRBV28 to TRBJ2-4; TRBD1 aligns across 8 bases. The CDR3 consists of 13 residues. Germline lookup yields CDR1 MDHEN and CDR2 SYDVKM. The junction had 4 bases not matched to a gene; V was cut back by 10 bases and J by 2 bases. CDR3 sequence (DNA): TGTGCCACCCGACAGGGGCCCAAAAACATTCAGTACTTC. Translating gives CATRQGPKNIQYF.

The V and J genes are TRBV4-3 and TRBJ2-1, with 11 nucleotides matching TRBD2. The CDR3 is 18 amino acids. Germline V gives CDR1 LGHNA, CDR2 YSLEER. V lost 0 bases and J lost 3; bases outside the gene matches: 7. The CDR3 coding sequence is TGCGCCAGCAGCCAAGAGGCTAGCGGGAGGACCTACTACAATGAGCAGTTCTTC. It specifies CASSQEASGRTYYNEQFF.

The chain's CDR3 is CASSSPSRTDEQYF. CDR3 coding DNA: TGTGCCAGCAGTTCCCCCTCCAGAACCGACGAGCAGTACTTC. The J gene is TRBJ2-7, the V gene TRBV27; the D is unclear. CDR1 is MNHEY, CDR2 SMNVEV, per germline (reference sequence). Trimming shortened V by 4 bases and J by 5 bases, and 15 bases separated the two germline ends. This CDR3 region has 14 residues.

The CDR3 loop is CASSDGASGSLNGQFF. The CDR3 DNA is TGTGCCAGCAGTGACGGAGCTAGCGGGAGTCTTAACGGGCAGTTCTTC. The rearrangement links TRBV6-4 to TRBJ2-1; TRBD2 matches 10 bases. V was pared by 2 bases and J by 12 bases, with 13 bases of the junction left unmatched. This CDR3 comprises 16 residues. Looked up from germline, CDR1 is MRHNA and CDR2 is SNTAGT.

The chain couples TRBV7-2 to TRBJ2-7; possibly TRBD1 for D (6 bases). This CDR3 is 14 amino acids long. The germline gives CDR1 SGHTA, CDR2 FQGNSA. The V gene lost 2 bases and the J gene lost 1 base, with 9 bases spanning the gap. The CDR3: CASSLRDRSYEQYF. DNA for the CDR3: TGTGCCAGCAGCTTACGTGACAGGTCCTACGAGCAGTACTTC.

This clone was detected once. V gene TRBV27 combines with J gene TRBJ2-5, with D possibly matching TRBD1 (5 bases). CDR1 and CDR2 from the germline V gene are MNHEY and SMNVEV (reference sequence). V lost 3 bases and J lost 5, with 10 bases in between. The CDR3 extends over 13 amino acids. CDR3 nucleotide sequence: TGTGCCAGCAGTTTTCAGGGCCTTGAGACCCAGTACTTC. Its translation: CASSFQGLETQYF.

V usage is TRBV6-6 and J usage is TRBJ2-7; 8 nucleotides agree with TRBD2. The CDR3 totals 14 residues. The trim removed 6 bases at V and 2 bases at J, leaving 6 bases unmatched. Germline CDR1 reads MNHNY; CDR2 reads SVGAGI (reference sequence). In nucleotides, the CDR3 is TGTGCCAGCAGGACGCCGGGACTAGCCTACGAGCAGTACTTC. Its translation: CASRTPGLAYEQYF.

The CDR3 loop is CASSTRDREPGELFF. The CDR3 DNA reads TGTGCCAGCAGTACCCGGGACAGGGAACCCGGGGAGCTGTTTTTT. The chain combines TRBV2 with TRBJ2-2; 9 bases fit TRBD1. This CDR3 has 15 residues. With 5 bases clipped from V and 6 bases from J, the junction kept 7 bases outside the gene matches. Germline CDR1 SNHLY, CDR2 FYNNEI.

J is TRBJ1-1 and V is TRBV4-1, with D possibly being TRBD1 (5 bases). Trimming cost V 0 bases and J 4 bases, with 21 bases left between them. The CDR3 has 18 amino acids. Germline assignment: CDR1 MGHRA and CDR2 YSYEKL. CDR3 bases: TGCGCCAGCAGCCAAGAATTCGGGGTGGGGGAGGGATTCACTGAAGCTTTCTTT. Protein product: CASSQEFGVGEGFTEAFF.

This clone came up once. J is TRBJ2-7 and V is TRBV14; tentatively, D is TRBD2 (6 bases). V was trimmed by 3 bases and J by 3 bases, leaving 18 bases between them. Germline CDR1 reads SGHDN; CDR2 reads FVKESK. The CDR3 totals 16 residues. In nucleotides, the CDR3 is TGTGCCAGCAGCCACCGCGGCGGGACTCTCCTCTACGAGCAGTACTTC. It codes for CASSHRGGTLLYEQYF.

This clone was observed a single time. A read error is likely, as this CDR3 ends without the conserved phenylalanine or tryptophan. The DNA is omitted, as the CDR3 cannot be located on it reliably, and the CDR3 follows TCRdb's listing. The chain uses TRBV5-6 and TRBJ2-3; the table's D call, TRBD1, was not checked against the DNA. The CDR3 is 12 residues long, counting both termini. The germline CDR1 and CDR2 sequences are SGHDT and YYEEEE. The CDR3 is CASSRQGTGGFC.

The chain's CDR3 is CASSGGLANSYEQYF. CDR3 bases: TGTGCCAGCAGTGGGGGACTAGCGAACTCCTACGAGCAGTACTTC. The chain joins TRBV6-4 to TRBJ2-7; TRBD2 aligns across 10 bases. V dropped 4 bases and J dropped 0; count of bases not matched to a gene: 3. Looked up from germline, CDR1 is MRHNA and CDR2 is SNTAGT. This CDR3 contains 15 residues.